The rows below give T cell receptor beta chains drawn from one sample of a study of shared clonotypes between healthy human individuals. Clones were sequenced by immunoSEQ multiplex PCR, and TCRdb holds only the in-frame ones, with some missing. The sample shows millions of clones, over 90% of them seen only once. Sequencing was carried out using naive CD4+ T cells from PBMCs. The receptors stem from a man aged 18 to 30 in good health. Some clones in this sample may be carry-over from other donors' samples. The CDR3 runs from the conserved cysteine through the conserved F or W. A D gene is named only where the DNA matches it firmly. The size of a clone is reported for some rows only, either as once, few or many, or as a class for expanded clones.

D,size,J,V,DNA,CDR3
-,-,TRBJ1-2,TRBV27,TGTGCCAGCAGTTTTAAGGGGCACTATGGCTACACCTTC,CASSFKGHYGYTF
-,-,TRBJ1-2,TRBV29-1,TGCAGCTACACATCGGGGGGGAACTATGGCTACACCTTC,CSYTSGGNYGYTF
-,once,TRBJ2-1,TRBV28,TGTGCCAGCAGTAACGGACATAGCAATGAGCAGTTCTTC,CASSNGHSNEQFF
TRBD2,-,TRBJ2-1,TRBV18,TGTGCCAGCTCAACGGGGACTAGCGGGAAACGGTTAAATGAGCAGTTCTTC,CASSTGTSGKRLNEQFF
TRBD1,-,TRBJ2-1,TRBV6-1,TGTGCCAGCAGTGAGGGACAGGGTAGGGTGAATGAGCAGTTCTTC,CASSEGQGRVNEQFF
TRBD1,-,TRBJ1-5,TRBV7-9,TGTGCCAGCAGCCCCGGGACAGGGGGAAACAATCAGCCCCAGCATTTT,CASSPGTGGNNQPQHF
TRBD1,-,TRBJ2-7,TRBV19,TGTGCCAGTAGTGCGGGCGACACGGGACAGCTTTACGAGCAGTACTTC,CASSAGDTGQLYEQYF
-,-,TRBJ2-3,TRBV30,TGTGCCTGGAGAGGCCTAGCAGACACAGATACGCAGTATTTT,CAWRGLADTDTQYF
-,once,TRBJ1-1,TRBV5-1,TGCGCCAGCAGCTTTCCGGCCTCGGGCACTGAAGCTTTCTTT,CASSFPASGTEAFF
-,-,TRBJ2-2,TRBV5-1,TGCGCCAGCAGCTTGTTAGGTAGCCTAGGGGAGCTGTTTTTT,CASSLLGSLGELFF
TRBD1,-,TRBJ2-7,TRBV7-2,TGTGCCAGCAGCTTTCAGGGGGCTAATTACGAGCAGTACTTC,CASSFQGANYEQYF
TRBD2,-,TRBJ2-3,TRBV7-9,TGTGCCAGCAGCTTAGTTGCCGCTAGCGGGAGCACAGATACGCAGTATTTT,CASSLVAASGSTDTQYF
-,-,TRBJ1-5,TRBV4-1,TGCGCCAGCAGCCAAGCGGAAAGTAGCAATCAGCCCCAGCATTTT,CASSQAESSNQPQHF
TRBD1,few,TRBJ2-7,TRBV19,TGTGCCAGTAGTATAGATCTCGGCAGGGGGCCCTACGAGCAGTACTTC,CASSIDLGRGPYEQYF
-,-,TRBJ2-7,TRBV7-2,TGTGCCAGCAGCCGCATTGAGTCCTACGAGCAGTACTTC,CASSRIESYEQYF
TRBD2,-,TRBJ2-3,TRBV5-6,TGTGCCAGCAGCTTGAGGCTAGCGGGGTCCTATACGCAGTATTTT,CASSLRLAGSYTQYF
-,-,TRBJ2-2,TRBV5-6,TGTGCCAGCAGCCGCGGGACACCCACCGGGGAGCTGTTTTTT,CASSRGTPTGELFF
-,-,TRBJ1-2,TRBV5-6,TGTGCCAGCAGCTTGGGCCCCCAGGGTATCTATGGCTACACCTTC,CASSLGPQGIYGYTF
TRBD1,-,TRBJ2-7,TRBV5-8,TGTGCCAGCAGCTTACACGTCGGGACAGGGGTACCCTACGAGCAGTACTTC,CASSLHVGTGVPYEQYF
-,-,TRBJ1-3,TRBV28,TGTGCCAGCAGTTTTCACGGGTCCAGCTCTGGAAACACCATATATTTT,CASSFHGSSSGNTIYF
-,-,TRBJ1-1,TRBV19,TGTGCCACGAAGGGGCAGGGGAGCGCTGAAGCTTTCTTT,CATKGQGSAEAFF
TRBD2,-,TRBJ2-5,TRBV28,TGTGCCAGCAAGGGACTAGCTGGGGAGACCCAGTACTTC,CASKGLAGETQYF
-,-,TRBJ1-5,TRBV7-9,TGTGCCAGCAGCCTCATACAGGGAGGAATCGATCAGCCCCAGCATTTT,CASSLIQGGIDQPQHF
-,-,TRBJ1-5,TRBV28,TGTGCCAGCAGTTTATCGGCCTTCAATCAGCCCCAGCATTTT,CASSLSAFNQPQHF
-,-,TRBJ2-5,TRBV9,TGTGCCAGCAGCGTTCAAATCGGCGCCGAAGAGACCCAGTACTTC,CASSVQIGAEETQYF
-,-,TRBJ2-2,TRBV7-7,TGTGCCAGCAGCCCGGAGGAGTTATTCGTACCCGGGGAGCTGTTTTTT,CASSPEELFVPGELFF
TRBD1,-,TRBJ2-7,TRBV30,TGTGCCTGGAGTGTCGGACAGGGTATGAGGTTCGAGCAGTACTTC,CAWSVGQGMRFEQYF
TRBD2,once,TRBJ2-5,TRBV5-4,TGTGCCAGCAGCTCTCTTGCGGGAGGGCGGGAGACCCAGTACTTC,CASSSLAGGRETQYF
-,-,TRBJ2-2,TRBV4-2,TGTGCCAGCAGCCGCGACACCGGGGAGCTGTTTTTT,CASSRDTGELFF
-,-,TRBJ1-3,TRBV28,TGTGCCAGCAGTTTCGTCAGGGTGGCCGGAAACACCATATATTTT,CASSFVRVAGNTIYF
-,-,TRBJ2-5,TRBV5-1,TGCGCCAGCAGCTTGGGGGCGGGACGGGAGACCCAGTACTTC,CASSLGAGRETQYF
-,once,TRBJ2-1,TRBV7-3,TGTGCCAGCAGCCGCGCCCCTACTGGGGGCCTTTACAATGAGCAGTTCTTC,CASSRAPTGGLYNEQFF
-,-,TRBJ2-1,TRBV10-2,TGCGCCAGCAGTGGGCTAGCGCCCAGCTCCTACAATGAGCAGTTCTTC,CASSGLAPSSYNEQFF
TRBD2,-,TRBJ2-1,TRBV6-5,TGTGCCAGCAGTTACGGGCTAGCGGGAGGGGATGAGCAGTTCTTC,CASSYGLAGGDEQFF
TRBD2,-,TRBJ2-7,TRBV7-2,TGTGCCAGCAGCTTCACTAGCGGGAGTTGGACCTACGAGCAGTACTTC,CASSFTSGSWTYEQYF
TRBD1,few,TRBJ1-5,TRBV2,TGTGCCAGCAGCGGGGACAGGGGGCGGGATCAGCCCCAGCATTTT,CASSGDRGRDQPQHF
-,-,TRBJ1-5,TRBV28,TGTGCCAGCAGTTTAAGGGGCAGGGATCAGCCCCAGCATTTT,CASSLRGRDQPQHF
-,-,TRBJ1-5,TRBV5-1,TGCGCCAGCAGCCGGGACGGTAGGGATCAGCCCCAGCATTTT,CASSRDGRDQPQHF
TRBD2,-,TRBJ2-7,TRBV4-1,TGCGCCAGCAGCCAAGAAGGGCGTAGCGGGAGGGCCTACGAGCAGTACTTC,CASSQEGRSGRAYEQYF
-,-,TRBJ1-1,TRBV5-4,TGTGCCAGCAGCTTGGCATCCAACACTGAAGCTTTCTTT,CASSLASNTEAFF
TRBD1,-,TRBJ2-7,TRBV18,TGTGCCAGCTCCCACCGGGACAGGGGCACCTACGAGCAGTACTTC,CASSHRDRGTYEQYF
-,-,TRBJ2-7,TRBV28,TGTGCCAGCAGCTCCCCGGGCTACAGGGCAAAGGTCCCCTACGAGCAGTACTTC,CASSSPGYRAKVPYEQYF
-,-,TRBJ2-1,TRBV7-9,TGTGCCAGCAGTGATAGTCCCGGTCAGGGACTTTACAATGAGCAGTTCTTC,CASSDSPGQGLYNEQFF
TRBD1,-,TRBJ2-7,TRBV28,TGTGCCAGCAGTTTTGGGGGACAGCCCTATCGGGAGCAGTACTTC,CASSFGGQPYREQYF
-,-,TRBJ2-3,TRBV5-1,TGCGCCAGCAGCAGCCTAACTAGCACAGATACGCAGTATTTT,CASSSLTSTDTQYF
-,-,TRBJ1-1,TRBV27,TGTGCCAGCCGGGAAGGGAGGCCTAACACTGAAGCTTTCTTT,CASREGRPNTEAFF